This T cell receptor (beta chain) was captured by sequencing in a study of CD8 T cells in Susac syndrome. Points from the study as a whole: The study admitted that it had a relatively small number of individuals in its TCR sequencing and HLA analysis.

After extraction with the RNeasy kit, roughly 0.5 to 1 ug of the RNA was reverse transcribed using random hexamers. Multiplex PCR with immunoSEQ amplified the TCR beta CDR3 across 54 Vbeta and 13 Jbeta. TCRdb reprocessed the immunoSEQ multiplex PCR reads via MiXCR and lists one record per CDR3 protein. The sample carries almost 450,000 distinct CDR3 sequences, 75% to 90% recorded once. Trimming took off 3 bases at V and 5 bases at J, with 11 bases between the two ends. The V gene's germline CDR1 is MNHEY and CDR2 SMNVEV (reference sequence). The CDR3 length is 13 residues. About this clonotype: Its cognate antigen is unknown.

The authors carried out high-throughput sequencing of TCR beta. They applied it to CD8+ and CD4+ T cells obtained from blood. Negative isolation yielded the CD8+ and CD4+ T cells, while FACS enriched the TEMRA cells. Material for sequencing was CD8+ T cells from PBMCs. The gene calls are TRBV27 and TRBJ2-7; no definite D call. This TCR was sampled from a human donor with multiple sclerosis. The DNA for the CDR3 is TGTGCCAGCAGTTTGGTAGGGTACCACGAGCAGTACTTC. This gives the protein CASSLVGYHEQYF.